The 20 T cell receptor beta chains reported below all come from one sample, sequenced in a study of patients and donors after allogeneic stem cell transplantation. TCRdb re-called the RT-PCR reads with MiXCR, one entry per CDR3 protein. The sample yields fewer than 250,000 distinct CDR3 sequences, about 14% seen once. Material: blood, either unsorted or a sorted T cell fraction (not recorded which). Source of these receptors: a human donor who was either an allogeneic HSCT recipient or a stem cell or donor lymphocyte infusion donor (not recorded which). It is not recorded whose cells these are; they may come from a transplant donor.

This clonotype was detected a few times. This sequence joins TRBV2 and TRBJ2-7; no reliable D call. Per germline, CDR1 SNHLY and CDR2 FYNNEI. CDR3 size: 14 residues. The V and J ends lost 6 bases and 6 bases respectively, with 18 bases between them. CDR3 in amino acids: CASRGWAPEGEQYF. CDR3 DNA sequence: TGTGCCAGCAGGGGCTGGGCCCCCGAAGGCGAGCAGTACTTC.

This chain joins TRBV12-3 or TRBV12-4 and TRBJ1-6; D might be TRBD1 (5 bases). Trimming stripped 3 bases from V and 5 bases from J, with 8 bases between. This CDR3 has 14 amino acids. This chain's CDR3 is CASSLRGNNSPLHF. The CDR3 nucleotides read TGTGCCAGCAGTTTGAGGGGAAATAATTCACCCCTCCACTTT.

The CDR3 coding sequence is TGCAGCGTAAATTTACAAGGACGGATGAACACTGAAGCTTTCTTT. This codes for CSVNLQGRMNTEAFF. V and J are TRBV29-1 and TRBJ1-1; D gene uncertain. The CDR3 covers 15 residues. V lost 6 bases and J lost 0, with 17 bases in between. Germline V gives CDR1 SQVTM, CDR2 ANQGSEA.

This clonotype was detected only a few times. The chain employs TRBV4-3 and TRBJ2-3, with 7 positions matching TRBD2. The CDR3 is 13 amino acids. Trimming took 5 bases from V and 6 from J; bases not matched to a gene: 5. Germline V gene data show CDR1 as LGHNA and CDR2 as YSLEER. The CDR3 DNA reads TGCGCCAGCAGCACGCGGCGGGGGGATACGCAGTATTTT. The encoded protein is CASSTRRGDTQYF.

The chain joins TRBV5-6 to TRBJ2-1; D may be TRBD2 (6 bases). Germline-derived CDR1 and CDR2 are SGHDT and YYEEEE. V lost 4 bases to trimming and J lost 0 bases, with 14 bases between them. The CDR3 sequence is 16 residues long. The CDR3 reads CASSRERESSYNEQFF. CDR3 nucleotide sequence: TGTGCCAGCAGCCGAGAACGGGAGAGCTCCTACAATGAGCAGTTCTTC.

The chain joins TRBV5-1 to TRBJ1-2, with D perhaps matching TRBD1 (6 bases). In germline, CDR1 is SGHRS, CDR2 YFSETQ. The V gene lost 0 bases and the J gene lost 9 bases, with 12 bases spanning the gap. This CDR3 has 13 amino acids. The CDR3, as DNA: TGCGCCAGCAGCTTGGCGGGGGCATCGAGCTACACCTTC. Protein product: CASSLAGASSYTF.

In this sample, this clonotype turned up a few times. The chain employs TRBV5-5 and TRBJ1-1; 8 nucleotides line up with TRBD1. The V and J ends lost 4 bases and 1 base, in that order; junction bases with no gene match: 6. This CDR3 has 15 residues. Germline V gives CDR1 SGHKS, CDR2 YYEKEE (reference sequence). The CDR3 sequence is CASSIGQGWNTEAFF. DNA of the CDR3: TGTGCCAGCAGCATCGGACAGGGCTGGAACACTGAAGCTTTCTTT.

The V and J genes are TRBV19 and TRBJ2-1; TRBD2 aligns across 15 bases. Germline CDR1 reads LNHDA; CDR2 reads SQIVND (reference sequence). The CDR3 has 16 residues. V lost 2 bases and J lost 10; bases outside the gene matches: 6. Here the CDR3 reads CASSIPGLAGGREQFF. For the CDR3, the DNA is TGTGCCAGTAGTATACCGGGACTAGCGGGGGGTCGGGAGCAGTTCTTC.

This clonotype was counted a few times. The CDR3 reads CASSLGGFSTDTQYF. CDR3 DNA: TGTGCCAGCAGCTTAGGGGGTTTCAGCACAGATACGCAGTATTTT. The chain combines TRBV7-7 with TRBJ2-3; D is unresolved. CDR3 size: 15 residues. V was pared by 1 base and J by 0 bases, with 8 bases between. Germline CDR1 and CDR2: SSHAT and FNYEAQ (reference sequence). Combining the CDR3 with reference TRBV7-7 and TRBJ2-3 gives the whole variable domain GAGVSQSPRYKVTKRGQDVTLRCDPISSHATLYWYQQALGQGPEFLTYFNYEAQPDKSGLPSDRFSAERPEGSISTLTIQRTEQRDSAMYRCASSLGGFSTDTQYFGPGTRLTVL.

The rearrangement uses TRBV20-1 and TRBJ1-5; D not resolved. This CDR3 has 16 amino acids. Germline assignment: CDR1 DFQATT and CDR2 SNEGSKA (reference sequence). Trimming pared 0 bases from V and 4 bases from J, leaving 16 bases between. The CDR3 region is CSARDYGRTGNQPQHF. CDR3 DNA sequence: TGCAGTGCTAGAGATTATGGGAGGACGGGAAATCAGCCCCAGCATTTT.

This clonotype was counted ten times or more. J is TRBJ2-5 and V is TRBV2, with 9 nucleotides matching TRBD2. The CDR3 runs 13 residues. V dropped 4 bases and J dropped 7; count of bases not matched to a gene: 4. Germline CDR1 is SNHLY and CDR2 is FYNNEI. The CDR3 protein is CASSALAGMTQYF. CDR3 coding DNA: TGTGCCAGCAGTGCGCTAGCGGGAATGACCCAGTACTTC.

This clonotype showed up just a few times. This chain links TRBV5-1 with TRBJ2-3; D is tentatively TRBD1 or TRBD2 (5 bases each). The length of the CDR3 is 13 residues. Germline V gene lookup returns CDR1 SGHRS and CDR2 YFSETQ. V was pared by 4 bases and J by 6 bases, with 12 bases between. CDR3 nucleotides: TGCGCCAGCAGCGGTTGGGGCGGGGATACGCAGTATTTT. It codes for CASSGWGGDTQYF.

This chain joins TRBV4-2 and TRBJ1-6, with D possibly being TRBD1 (5 bases). V lost 4 bases to trimming and J lost 13 bases, with 17 bases between them. The V gene's germline CDR1 is LGHNA and CDR2 YNFKEQ. The CDR3 is made up of 14 amino acids. CDR3 in amino acids: CASSLAGTEAPLHF. CDR3 in DNA: TGTGCCAGCAGCCTCGCCGGGACGGAGGCTCCCCTCCACTTT.

The chain links TRBV12-5 to TRBJ2-5; the D is unclear. The CDR3 contains 13 residues. V lost 2 bases to trimming and J lost 4 bases, with 8 bases between them. Per the germline V gene, CDR1 is LGHNT and CDR2 is FRNRAP. CDR3 DNA: TGTGCTAGTGGTTTGTCCCGAGGAGAGACCCAGTACTTC. Translation: CASGLSRGETQYF.

The V gene is TRBV14, the J gene TRBJ1-2; tentative D call: TRBD1 (5 bases). The CDR3 has 14 amino acids. Per the germline V gene, CDR1 is SGHDN and CDR2 is FVKESK. The V and J ends lost 5 bases and 3 bases respectively, with 13 bases between them. CDR3 in amino acids: CASSGTAFDYGYTF. CDR3 DNA sequence: TGTGCCAGCAGCGGGACGGCCTTTGACTATGGCTACACCTTC.

This sequence joins TRBV19 and TRBJ1-2; D might be TRBD1 (5 bases). The V gene's germline CDR1 is LNHDA and CDR2 SQIVND (reference sequence). This CDR3 contains 15 residues. V was shortened by 3 bases and J by 0 bases, with 11 bases between the two germline ends. The CDR3 sequence is CASSILQGANYGYTF. The CDR3 nucleotides are TGTGCCAGTAGTATCTTACAAGGGGCTAACTATGGCTACACCTTC.

This chain joins TRBV10-3 and TRBJ1-3; TRBD1 might be the D (5 bases). The CDR3 sequence is 16 residues long. V shed 4 bases and J shed 0 bases, with 13 bases lying between them. CDR1 and CDR2 (germline): ENHRY, SYGVKD. The CDR3 sequence is CAISGTRGDSGNTIYF. CDR3 sequence (DNA): TGTGCCATCAGTGGAACCCGGGGGGACTCTGGAAACACCATATATTTT.

This clonotype was observed a handful of times. The chain couples TRBV19 to TRBJ1-6; unclear D gene. V lost 3 bases and J 4 bases, leaving 13 bases between the germline ends. Looked up from germline, CDR1 is LNHDA and CDR2 is SQIVND (reference sequence). The CDR3 has 16 amino acids. The CDR3 nucleotides read TGTGCCAGTAGTATGGGGTCTGAGCTATATAATTCACCCCTCCACTTT. Its translation is CASSMGSELYNSPLHF. Full variable domain (outside the CDR3, taken from reference TRBV19 and TRBJ1-6): DGGITQSPKYLFRKEGQNVTLSCEQNLNHDAMYWYRQDPGQGLRLIYYSQIVNDFQKGDIAEGYSVSREKKESFPLTVTSAQKNPTAFYLCASSMGSELYNSPLHFGNGTRLTVT.

The chain uses TRBV12-3 or TRBV12-4 and TRBJ2-7, with 7 bases identical to TRBD1. This CDR3 has 14 residues. The ends lost 4 bases at V and 3 bases at J; junction bases unmatched: 6. The CDR3 DNA sequence: TGTGCCAGCAGTTGGGGACAGTTATTCTACGAGCAGTACTTC. Encoded protein: CASSWGQLFYEQYF.

This clonotype was recorded at least ten times. The chain uses TRBV12-3 or TRBV12-4 and TRBJ2-7; TRBD2 matches at 7 bases. The trim removed 2 bases at V and 6 bases at J, leaving 10 bases unmatched. The CDR3 length is 15 residues. CDR3 protein: CASSLRRSGPLEQYF. The CDR3 region has the DNA TGTGCCAGCAGTTTAAGGCGTAGCGGGCCTCTCGAGCAGTACTTC.